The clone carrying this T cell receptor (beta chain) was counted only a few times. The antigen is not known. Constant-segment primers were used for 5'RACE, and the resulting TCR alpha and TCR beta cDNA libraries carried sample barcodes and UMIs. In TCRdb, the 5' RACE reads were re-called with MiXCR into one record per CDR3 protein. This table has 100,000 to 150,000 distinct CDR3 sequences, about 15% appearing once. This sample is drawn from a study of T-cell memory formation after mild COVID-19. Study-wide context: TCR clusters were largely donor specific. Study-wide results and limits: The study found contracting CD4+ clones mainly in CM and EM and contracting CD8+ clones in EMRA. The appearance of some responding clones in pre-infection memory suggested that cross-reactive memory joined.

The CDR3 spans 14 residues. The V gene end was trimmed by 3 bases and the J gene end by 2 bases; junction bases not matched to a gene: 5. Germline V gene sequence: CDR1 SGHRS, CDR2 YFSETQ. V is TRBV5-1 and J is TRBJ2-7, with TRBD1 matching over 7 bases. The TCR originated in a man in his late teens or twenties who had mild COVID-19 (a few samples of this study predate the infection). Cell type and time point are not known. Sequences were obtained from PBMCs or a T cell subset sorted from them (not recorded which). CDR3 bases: TGCGCCAGCAGCTCCGTGACAGGGACCTACGAGCAGTACTTC. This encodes CASSSVTGTYEQYF.